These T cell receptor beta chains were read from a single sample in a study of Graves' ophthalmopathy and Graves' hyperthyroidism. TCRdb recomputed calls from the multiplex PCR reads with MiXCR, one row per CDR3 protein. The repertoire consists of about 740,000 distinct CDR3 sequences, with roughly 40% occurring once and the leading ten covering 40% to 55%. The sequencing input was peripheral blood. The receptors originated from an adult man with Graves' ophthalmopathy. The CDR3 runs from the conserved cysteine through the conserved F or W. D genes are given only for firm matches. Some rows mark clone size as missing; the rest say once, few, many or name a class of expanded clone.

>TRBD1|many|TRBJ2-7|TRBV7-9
CASSPSVGTGFYEQYF
TGTGCCAGCAGCCCAAGTGTAGGGACAGGGTTTTACGAGCAGTACTTC
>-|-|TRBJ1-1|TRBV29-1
CSSDRLNTEAFF
TGCAGCAGTGACAGACTGAACACTGAAGCTTTCTTT
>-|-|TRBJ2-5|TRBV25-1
CASGLNREETQYF
TGTGCCAGCGGATTGAACAGGGAGGAGACCCAGTACTTC
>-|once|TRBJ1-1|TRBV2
CASSDTGSPGVFF
TGTGCCAGCAGTGACACAGGGTCTCCCGGAGTTTTCTTT
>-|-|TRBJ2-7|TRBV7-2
CASLNQFSYEQYF
TGTGCCAGCCTGAACCAGTTCTCCTACGAGCAGTACTTC
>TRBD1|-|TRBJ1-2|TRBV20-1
CSARVPDRVEGYTF
TGCAGTGCTAGAGTCCCGGACAGGGTGGAAGGCTACACCTTC
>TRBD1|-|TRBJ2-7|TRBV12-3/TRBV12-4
CASSFVGQAGEQYF
TGTGCCAGCAGCTTCGTGGGACAGGCGGGCGAGCAGTACTTC
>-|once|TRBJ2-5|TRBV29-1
CSVKSGFGETQYF
TGCAGCGTTAAGTCCGGGTTCGGGGAGACCCAGTACTTC
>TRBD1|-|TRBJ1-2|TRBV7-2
CASSGGQGYGGYTF
TGTGCCAGCAGCGGGGGACAGGGTTACGGTGGCTACACCTTC
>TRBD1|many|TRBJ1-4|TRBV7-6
CASSLVGTGREKLFF
TGTGCCAGCAGCTTGGTAGGGACAGGGCGTGAAAAACTGTTTTTT
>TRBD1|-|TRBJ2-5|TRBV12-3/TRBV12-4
CASSPTGGGTQYF
TGTGCCAGCAGCCCGACAGGGGGCGGGACCCAGTACTTC
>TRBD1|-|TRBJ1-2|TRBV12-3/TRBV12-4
CVSSPRMDRGSAGYTF
TGTGTCAGCAGCCCCCGTATGGACAGGGGATCCGCTGGCTACACCTTC
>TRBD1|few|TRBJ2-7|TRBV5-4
CASSASGTGVAEQYF
TGTGCCAGCAGCGCTTCCGGGACAGGGGTGGCCGAGCAGTACTTC
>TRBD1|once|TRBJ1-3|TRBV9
CASSVAGTAGNTIYF
TGTGCCAGCAGCGTGGCCGGGACAGCAGGAAACACCATATATTTT
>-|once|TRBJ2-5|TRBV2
CASSLQQEVGTQYF
TGTGCCAGCAGTTTACAACAGGAGGTGGGGACCCAGTACTTC
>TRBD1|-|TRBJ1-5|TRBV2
CASRPDRVETQHF
TGTGCCAGCAGACCGGACAGGGTTGAGACCCAGCATTTT
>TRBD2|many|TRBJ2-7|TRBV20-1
CSGGLAGSEQYF
TGCAGTGGCGGACTAGCGGGATCCGAGCAGTACTTC
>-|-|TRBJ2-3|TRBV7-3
CASSVKGGLTDTQYF
TGTGCCAGCAGCGTAAAGGGGGGACTCACAGATACGCAGTATTTT
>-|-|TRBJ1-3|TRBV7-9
CASSLAIASSGNTIYF
TGTGCCAGCAGCTTAGCCATCGCAAGCTCTGGAAACACCATATATTTT
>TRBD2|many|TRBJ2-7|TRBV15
CATSNGRSYEQYF
TGTGCCACCAGCAACGGGAGGAGCTACGAGCAGTACTTC
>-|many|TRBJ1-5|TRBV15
CATSRDARQDQPQHF
TGTGCCACCAGCAGAGACGCCAGGCAAGATCAGCCCCAGCATTTT
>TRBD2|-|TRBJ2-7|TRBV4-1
CASSQDGTSGVYEQYF
TGCGCCAGCAGCCAAGATGGGACTAGCGGAGTCTACGAGCAGTACTTC
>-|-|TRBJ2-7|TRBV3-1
CASSVRKNSYEQYF
TGTGCCAGCAGTGTCCGGAAGAACTCCTACGAGCAGTACTTC
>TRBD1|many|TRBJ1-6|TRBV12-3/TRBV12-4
CASSFGDRVNSPLHF
TGTGCCAGCAGTTTCGGGGACAGGGTTAATTCACCCCTCCACTTT
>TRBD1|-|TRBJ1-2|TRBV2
CASSIAGGTPYGHTF
TGTGCCAGCAGCATCGCAGGGGGCACTCCCTATGGCCACACCTTC
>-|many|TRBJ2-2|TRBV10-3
CAISPDRTGELFF
TGTGCCATCAGTCCGGATCGCACCGGGGAGCTGTTTTTT
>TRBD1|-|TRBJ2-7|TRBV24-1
CASSQRTGQGAEEQYF
TGTGCCAGCAGTCAGCGAACGGGACAGGGGGCGGAGGAGCAGTACTTC
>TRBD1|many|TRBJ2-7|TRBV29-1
CSVVGRTGNPYF
TGCAGCGTTGTAGGTCGGACAGGGAACCCGTACTTC
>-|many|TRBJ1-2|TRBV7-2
CASSTQGTYGYTF
TGTGCCAGCAGTACCCAGGGGACCTATGGCTACACCTTC
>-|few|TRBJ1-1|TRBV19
CASSTHQGGDTEAFF
TGTGCCAGTAGTACCCACCAGGGAGGGGACACTGAAGCTTTCTTT
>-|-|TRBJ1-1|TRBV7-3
CASSFLGSTEAFF
TGTGCCAGCAGCTTCTTAGGGTCCACTGAAGCTTTCTTT
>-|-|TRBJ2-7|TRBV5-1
CASSLAGGQGSYEQYF
TGCGCCAGCAGCTTGGCCGGAGGGCAAGGGTCCTACGAGCAGTACTTC
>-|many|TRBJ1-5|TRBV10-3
CASSEDFRGDQPQHF
TGTGCCAGCAGTGAAGATTTCCGGGGTGATCAGCCCCAGCATTTT
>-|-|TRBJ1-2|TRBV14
CASSPFSGTPFNYGYTF
TGTGCCAGCAGCCCGTTTTCCGGGACACCCTTTAACTATGGCTACACCTTC
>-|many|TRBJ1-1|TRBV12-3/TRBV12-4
CASSLRVRTEAFF
TGTGCCAGCAGTTTAAGGGTTCGCACTGAAGCTTTCTTT
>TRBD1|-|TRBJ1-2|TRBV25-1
CASVSRDRAGYTF
TGTGCCAGCGTATCCCGGGACAGGGCTGGCTACACCTTC
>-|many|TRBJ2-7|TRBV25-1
CASRGTGGNYEQYF
TGTGCCAGCAGGGGGACGGGCGGGAACTACGAGCAGTACTTC
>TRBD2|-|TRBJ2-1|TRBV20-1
CSASSGGAWNEQFF
TGCAGTGCCTCTAGCGGGGGGGCATGGAATGAGCAGTTCTTC
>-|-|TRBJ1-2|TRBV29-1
CSLAWDYGYTF
TGCAGCTTAGCCTGGGACTATGGCTACACCTTC
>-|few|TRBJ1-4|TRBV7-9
CASSHDRERKLFF
TGTGCCAGCAGCCACGACCGGGAGCGGAAACTGTTTTTT
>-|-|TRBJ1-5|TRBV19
CASSQSGLDQPQHF
TGTGCCAGTAGTCAATCTGGGCTGGATCAGCCCCAGCATTTT
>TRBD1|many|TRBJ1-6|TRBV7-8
CASSLLTRGQPSLHF
TGTGCCAGCAGCTTATTGACTCGGGGACAGCCATCCCTCCACTTT
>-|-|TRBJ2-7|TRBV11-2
CASTLTDTYEQYF
TGTGCCAGCACCCTGACGGACACCTACGAGCAGTACTTC
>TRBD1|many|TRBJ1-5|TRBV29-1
CSVGDSLNQPQHF
TGCAGCGTGGGGGACAGCCTAAATCAGCCCCAGCATTTT
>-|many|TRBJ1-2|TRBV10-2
CASTDNARYGYTF
TGCGCCAGCACGGACAACGCGCGCTATGGCTACACCTTC
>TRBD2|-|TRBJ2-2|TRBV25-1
CAWSVLAGKDTGELFF
TGTGCCTGGAGTGTACTAGCGGGAAAGGACACCGGGGAGCTGTTTTTT
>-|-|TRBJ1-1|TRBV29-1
CSVVGAGNYYEAFF
TGCAGCGTCGTGGGGGCAGGGAATTACTATGAAGCTTTCTTT